This entry is about one T cell receptor beta chain. No cognate antigen has been identified for it. Per-base quality was not reported, and no clone a single base away is much larger than it. The CDR3 goes from the cysteine to the phenylalanine over 16 residues. Only the CDR3 part of the read is kept: 48 bases, read in frame from the first base. Per the germline V gene, SGDLS is the CDR1 and YYNGEE is the CDR2. V gives up 0 bases and J gives up 5 bases, and the segment between their germline ends measures 17 bases. The data were obtained in a study of T cell changes during pregnancy in multiple sclerosis (dated 2019 in TCRdb). About the study as a whole: The study examined how the T cell repertoire changed over the course of pregnancy in women with multiple sclerosis.

Libraries were prepared through the immunoSEQ multiplex PCR assay. TCRdb carries this immuneACCESS record with in-frame sequences only. Its versions omit some clonotypes, under half of them owing to an unresolved V gene in the studies checked, with the rest unexplained. In this sample the table shows roughly 75,000 clones, around 91% of which occur a single time. Approximately 2% of the sample is in the top ten clones. This sequence originates from a female donor with multiple sclerosis, enrolled in a pregnancy study. This material consisted of peripheral blood, taken before pregnancy. This receptor chain uses TRBV9 and TRBJ2-5, and possibly TRBD2, on 5 matching bases. The CDR3 protein: CASSVGVSEEAETQYF. In nucleotide form, the sequence is TGTGCCAGCAGCGTAGGGGTCTCGGAGGAGGCGGAGACCCAGTACTTC.